This T cell receptor (beta chain) originates from a study of shared clonotypes between healthy human individuals. CDR1 SEHNR and CDR2 FQNEAQ come from the germline V gene (reference sequence). V gave up 1 base and J gave up 4 bases, with 13 bases separating them. The length of the CDR3 is 15 residues. Profiling relied on immunoSEQ multiplex PCR, and the TCRdb table lists in-frame clones only, not all of them. The sample has approximately 2,000,000 clones, 80% to 95% seen once. As defined, naive CD8 cells were CD45RO-negative and positively selected for CCR7, with terminally differentiated effector memory CD45RA+ cells excluded. Healthy and HIV-negative, the adult donors had no recent acute infections or vaccinations.

J is TRBJ1-2 and V is TRBV7-9; D is unresolved. The sequence derives from a man aged 18-30 years in good health. Some clones in this sample may be carry-over from other donors' samples. Sequencing used naive CD8+ T cells from PBMCs. For the CDR3, the DNA is TGTGCCAGCAGCTTAGACGAGGGCTACCTCTATGGCTACACCTTC. Translating gives CASSLDEGYLYGYTF.